The 22 T cell receptor beta chains presented below share a single source sample, sequenced in a study of blood T cell repertoires in COVID-19. Data came from immunoSEQ multiplex PCR; TCRdb stores just in-frame clones and leaves some out. The sample shows around 190,000 clones, about nine tenths of them seen only once. The sequencing input was PBMCs or T cells enriched from blood (not recorded which). All receptors derive from a woman aged 18-29 years who had recovered from COVID-19.

The rearrangement joins TRBV5-6 to TRBJ1-2; unclear D gene. This CDR3 has 16 amino acids. V lost 1 base and J 3 bases, leaving 16 bases between the germline ends. In germline, CDR1 is SGHDT, CDR2 YYEEEE. The CDR3 sequence: CASSLTESDGYYGYTF. CDR3 nucleotide sequence: TGTGCCAGCAGCTTGACCGAAAGCGACGGGTACTATGGCTACACCTTC.

V gene TRBV6-5 combines with J gene TRBJ1-5; 7 nucleotides align to TRBD1. Germline V gives CDR1 MNHEY, CDR2 SVGAGI. This CDR3 has 15 amino acids. V dropped 3 bases and J dropped 4; count of bases not matched to a gene: 6. In nucleotides, the CDR3 is TGTGCCAGCAGTTATGAGCAGGGGGGTAATCAGCCCCAGCATTTT. It is translated as CASSYEQGGNQPQHF.

This clone was recorded a few times. CDR3 nucleotide sequence: TGTGCCTGGAGTGTACTTCAGGCAGAGTCCGGGGAGCTGTTTTTT. Protein: CAWSVLQAESGELFF. The V gene is TRBV30, the J gene TRBJ2-2; D gene unclear. Germline V gene data show CDR1 as GTSNPN and CDR2 as SVGIG (reference sequence). V lost 0 bases to trimming and J lost 6 bases, with 14 bases between them. The CDR3 contains 15 residues.

This clone was counted once. The rearrangement links TRBV10-2 to TRBJ1-2, with 9 bases that match TRBD1. The CDR3 contains 13 residues. Trimming removed 6 bases from V and 7 bases from J; junction bases left unmatched: 6. Germline V CDR1 and CDR2: WSHSY, SAAADI. CDR3 DNA sequence: TGCGCCAGCAGGGGGGAGACAGGGGGTGGCTACACCTTC. It encodes CASRGETGGGYTF.

The V gene is TRBV7-9, the J gene TRBJ1-6; TRBD1 agrees at 11 bases. This CDR3 has 13 residues. V lost 8 bases to trimming and J lost 6 bases; unmatched junction nucleotides: 0. Germline V CDR1 and CDR2: SEHNR, FQNEAQ (reference sequence). The CDR3 sequence: CASGTGGNSPLHF. In nucleotides, the CDR3 is TGTGCCAGCGGGACAGGGGGTAATTCACCCCTCCACTTT.

V is TRBV10-3 and J is TRBJ2-7, with D possibly matching TRBD1 (6 bases). Trimming took off 2 bases at V and 1 base at J, with 9 bases between the two ends. The CDR3 totals 14 residues. Germline V gives CDR1 ENHRY, CDR2 SYGVKD. CDR3 amino acids: CAISEGGFSYEQYF. The CDR3 region has the DNA TGTGCCATCAGTGAGGGGGGCTTTTCCTACGAGCAGTACTTC.

The chain is built from TRBV3-1 (or the pseudogene TRBV3-2) and TRBJ1-5; D is unclear. V shed 0 bases and J shed 6 bases, with 6 bases lying between them. The CDR3 length is 13 residues. Germline-derived CDR1 and CDR2 are LGHDT and YNNKEL (reference sequence). The CDR3 nucleotides read TGTGCCAGCAGCCAAGATCTGAGTCAGCCCCAGCATTTT. This encodes CASSQDLSQPQHF.

The chain employs TRBV27 and TRBJ1-4, with a possible D match to TRBD1 (6 bases). Germline V gene sequence: CDR1 MNHEY, CDR2 SMNVEV (reference sequence). This CDR3 has 15 residues. V gave up 4 bases and J gave up 8 bases, with 17 bases separating them. CDR3 loop: CASSSFQGIGEKLFF. The CDR3 DNA is TGTGCCAGCAGTTCATTCCAGGGGATTGGGGAAAAACTGTTTTTT.

The chain combines TRBV2 with TRBJ2-5, with D perhaps TRBD2 (5 bases). The length of the CDR3 is 13 residues. The V and J ends lost 4 bases and 5 bases respectively, with 11 bases between them. CDR1 is SNHLY, CDR2 FYNNEI, per germline. DNA of the CDR3: TGTGCCAGCAGTGGCGGGCCTCGGGAGACCCAGTACTTC. Its translation: CASSGGPRETQYF.

The chain has TRBV19 and TRBJ1-1, with a tentative D call TRBD1 (6 bases). The CDR3 has 15 residues. V was pared by 3 bases and J by 5 bases, with 16 bases between. Germline V gene lookup returns CDR1 LNHDA and CDR2 SQIVND (reference sequence). DNA for the CDR3: TGTGCCAGTAGTATTCGGGAAGGGGGGGGAACTGAAGCTTTCTTT. This translates into CASSIREGGGTEAFF.

This clone came up many times. The chain links TRBV30 to TRBJ1-1; the D gene is possibly TRBD1 (6 bases). The CDR3 covers 11 residues. Trimming left V 0 bases short and J 12 bases short, with 11 bases between. Germline CDR1 and CDR2: GTSNPN and SVGIG (reference sequence). The CDR3 DNA is TGTGCCTGGAGTGTACGGGGGGCGACTTTCTTT. It yields the protein CAWSVRGATFF.

The chain is built from TRBV14 and TRBJ1-4; TRBD1 aligns across 8 bases. V lost 2 bases to trimming and J lost 10 bases; unmatched junction nucleotides: 12. Germline CDR1 reads SGHDN; CDR2 reads FVKESK. This CDR3 has 16 amino acids. This CDR3 is CASSQSGTGARGKLFF. DNA for the CDR3: TGTGCCAGCAGCCAAAGTGGGACAGGCGCAAGGGGAAAACTGTTTTTT.

This clone was seen once. J is TRBJ2-2 and V is TRBV19, with D maybe TRBD2 (6 bases). The CDR3 is 15 amino acids. Trimming took off 3 bases at V and 2 bases at J, with 10 bases between the two ends. CDR1 and CDR2 from the germline V gene are LNHDA and SQIVND (reference sequence). The CDR3 loop reads CASSITGLNTGELFF. Written as DNA, the CDR3 is TGTGCCAGTAGTATCACGGGACTCAACACCGGGGAGCTGTTTTTT.

The J gene is TRBJ2-7, the V gene TRBV2; 10 bases are shared with TRBD1. J lost 4 bases, V lost 6 bases, and 6 bases had no gene match. The CDR3 is 14 amino acids. CDR1 is SNHLY and CDR2 is FYNNEI in the germline V gene. The CDR3 DNA follows: TGTGCCAGCAGGTCGACAGGGGGCAGGTACGAGCAGTACTTC. Protein sequence: CASRSTGGRYEQYF. Looking up the rest from reference TRBV2 and TRBJ2-7 gives the full variable domain: EPEVTQTPSHQVTQMGQEVILRCVPISNHLYFYWYRQILGQKVEFLVSFYNNEISEKSEIFDDQFSVERPDGSNFTLKIRSTKLEDSAMYFCASRSTGGRYEQYFGPGTRLTVT.

In DNA, the CDR3 is TGTGCCAGCAGGCACAGGTCCACAGATACGCAGTATTTT. As protein: CASRHRSTDTQYF. V is TRBV12-3 or TRBV12-4 and J is TRBJ2-3; D might be TRBD1 (5 bases). This CDR3 has 13 amino acids. Deletions cut 6 bases from V and 2 bases from J, with 9 bases between.

This chain uses TRBV7-2 with TRBJ1-2; 8 nucleotides align to TRBD1. CDR3 length equals 14 residues. V lost 6 bases to trimming and J lost 8 bases; unmatched junction nucleotides: 11. Germline values: CDR1 SGHTA, CDR2 FQGNSA. The CDR3 spells CASSTRGRARGYTF. CDR3 nucleotides: TGTGCCAGCAGTACCAGGGGGCGGGCTCGGGGCTACACCTTC.

This CDR3 reads CASSGGVGETQYF. The CDR3 DNA reads as TGTGCCAGCAGTGGGGGGGTGGGGGAGACCCAGTACTTC. The rearrangement links TRBV27 to TRBJ2-5; 7 bases are a match to TRBD2. With 5 bases clipped from V and 5 bases from J, the junction kept 5 bases outside the gene matches. The CDR3 is made up of 13 amino acids. Germline V gene data show CDR1 as MNHEY and CDR2 as SMNVEV (reference sequence).

This chain joins TRBV5-1 and TRBJ2-1; TRBD2 matches at 13 bases. Looked up from germline, CDR1 is SGHRS and CDR2 is YFSETQ. The CDR3 has 16 amino acids. V dropped 3 bases and J dropped 9; count of bases not matched to a gene: 9. The CDR3 region is CASSWGLAGSLSEQFF. The CDR3 DNA follows: TGCGCCAGCAGCTGGGGACTAGCGGGGAGTTTGAGTGAGCAGTTCTTC.

The gene calls are TRBV7-9 and TRBJ2-7; TRBD1 matches 11 bases. V lost 3 bases to trimming and J lost 4 bases; unmatched junction nucleotides: 5. This CDR3 contains 15 residues. Germline V lookup: CDR1 SEHNR, CDR2 FQNEAQ (reference sequence). The CDR3 reads CASSFSGTGGYEQYF. The CDR3, as DNA: TGTGCCAGCAGCTTCTCCGGGACAGGGGGTTACGAGCAGTACTTC.

The chain has TRBV6-2 or TRBV6-3 and TRBJ2-3; 12 nucleotides agree with TRBD2. In germline, CDR1 is MNHEY, CDR2 SVGEGT. The V and J ends lost 6 bases and 3 bases, in that order; junction bases with no gene match: 7. This CDR3 contains 16 residues. The CDR3 region is CASSRLAGVGTDTQYF. CDR3 bases: TGTGCCAGCAGCCGACTAGCGGGGGTAGGGACAGATACGCAGTATTTT.

J is TRBJ2-1 and V is TRBV15; 9 nucleotides line up with TRBD1. CDR1 is LNHNV, CDR2 YYDKDF, per germline (reference sequence). V was clipped by 2 bases and J by 6 bases; unmatched bases: 5. This CDR3 is 15 amino acids long. The CDR3 sequence: CATSRSGTGTNEQFF. The CDR3 coding sequence is TGTGCCACCAGCAGATCCGGGACAGGGACCAATGAGCAGTTCTTC.

This clone was observed a handful of times. The rearrangement links TRBV4-3 to TRBJ1-6; D is unclear. CDR3 length: 13 amino acids. Looked up from germline, CDR1 is LGHNA and CDR2 is YSLEER. V was cut by 2 bases and J by 14 bases, with 13 bases left in between. In DNA, the CDR3 is TGCGCCAGCAGCCAAATCAGCGGTGGCACCCTCCACTTT. Its translation: CASSQISGGTLHF.